This paragraph reports one T cell receptor beta chain. This sample was included in a study of T cell repertoires in ileal Crohn's disease. Germline CDR1 and CDR2: SGHVS and FQNEAQ. V lost 5 bases, J lost 7 bases, and 11 bases lay in between. The length of the CDR3 is 13 residues. Clones were read by immunoSEQ multiplex PCR, and TCRdb kept only the in-frame ones, dropping some. The sample comprises about 7,000 clones, roughly 74% of which are singletons, and about a sixth rests with the top ten. The chain has TRBV7-8 and TRBJ1-4, with D hard to call. The clonotype originates from an adult with Crohn's disease. Sequencing was done on a sample of ileal tissue. CDR3 region: CASSLAQVEKLFF. In nucleotides, the CDR3 is TGTGCCAGCAGCCTCGCCCAGGTTGAAAAACTGTTTTTT.